This T cell receptor beta chain was obtained from a study of T cell responses to AZD1222 COVID-19 vaccine. The data were produced by immunoSEQ multiplex PCR, yet TCRdb's version contains in-frame clones alone and is incomplete. This sample has some 150,000 clones, with around 86% found just once. From germline, CDR1 is MNHEY and CDR2 SVGEGT. The CDR3 is made up of 14 amino acids. The ends were cut back, 2 bases at V and 3 bases at J, with 11 bases in the middle. General study points: Repertoires were obtained solely post-peak T cell response. Following two doses of AZD1222, Spike-specific TCR breadth and depth rose. Among AZD1222 vaccinees, only 5 to 7 were seropositive at baseline.

For this clone: The antigen remains unidentified.

Second doses at about 4 or about 12 weeks were pooled. The TCR comes from an adult who received the AZD1222 COVID-19 vaccine. The rearrangement joins TRBV6-2 or TRBV6-3 to TRBJ2-7; perhaps TRBD2 as D (5 bases). The sequences come from peripheral blood, collected 28 days after the second AZD1222 dose. The DNA of the CDR3 is TGTGCCAGCAGTTACCGTGGGAGCCGCTACGAGCAGTACTTC. Translated: CASSYRGSRYEQYF.